These 14 T cell receptor beta chains were sequenced from one sample in a study of spatial heterogeneity in lung cancer. Findings and caveats of the study: How many expanded intratumoral alpha and beta TCRs were present tracked the tumor mutation count, which was a count of nonsynonymous mutations.

No antigen is known for these receptors. TCRdb itself ran the 5' RACE reads through MiXCR, one entry per CDR3 protein. The sample holds roughly 9,800 distinct CDR3 sequences, roughly 51% seen once. Specified time point: sample taken at primary tumor resection. This specimen consisted of lung tumor tissue, obtained at surgery. The receptors were gathered from a female donor with early-stage non-small cell lung cancer.

Regarding this clonotype: Since the library was made to target alpha chains, this beta chain is a stray read and its abundance is not meaningful. This chain links TRBV5-5 with TRBJ2-7; TRBD2 aligns across 14 bases. The germline V gene encodes CDR1 SGHKS and CDR2 YYEKEE (reference sequence). This CDR3 is 16 amino acids long. V lost 4 bases, J lost 3 bases, and 6 bases stayed unmatched. The CDR3 coding sequence is TGTGCCAGCAGCGAGGGACTAGCGGGGGTTTACTACGAGCAGTACTTC. Protein: CASSEGLAGVYYEQYF.

As for this clonotype: In a library made to pick up alpha chains, this beta chain is a stray read with a size that means little. The CDR3 is CASSLGSSSYNEQFF. CDR3 coding DNA: TGCGCCAGCAGCCTAGGTTCCTCCTCCTACAATGAGCAGTTCTTC. J is TRBJ2-1 and V is TRBV5-1, with D uncertain. Trimming shortened V by 4 bases and J by 0 bases, and 11 bases separated the two germline ends. This CDR3 has 15 residues. Germline CDR1 reads SGHRS; CDR2 reads YFSETQ.

A few counts support this clonotype. Within a library made for alpha chains, this beta chain is off target, and its count is uninformative. The chain recombines TRBV4-1 with TRBJ2-3, with no clear D. There are 15 residues in the CDR3. With 0 bases removed from V and 4 bases from J, the gap between germline ends came to 11 bases. Germline CDR1 MGHRA, CDR2 YSYEKL. CDR3 DNA: TGCGCCAGCAGCCAAGAGTTCTCATACTCAGATACGCAGTATTTT. Residues: CASSQEFSYSDTQYF.

This clonotype qualifies as large. The library was built for alpha chains, so this beta chain is an off-target read and its size means little. V is TRBV15 and J is TRBJ2-1, with D unresolved. Germline V gene lookup returns CDR1 LNHNV and CDR2 YYDKDF (reference sequence). The CDR3 is 14 residues long. The V end lost 3 bases, the J end lost 10 bases, and 16 bases lay between the germline ends. The DNA of the CDR3 is TGTGCCACCAGCAGGTCGGAAATCCTACGGGAGCAGTTCTTC. This encodes CATSRSEILREQFF.

Only a few counts were recorded for this clonotype. Since the library was made to target alpha chains, this beta chain is a stray read and its abundance is not meaningful. The rearrangement joins TRBV20-1 to TRBJ2-3; D might be TRBD1 (6 bases). V gave up 3 bases and J gave up 6 bases, with 10 bases separating them. The V gene's germline CDR1 is DFQATT and CDR2 SNEGSKA (reference sequence). This CDR3 is built from 12 residues. CDR3 residues: CSASTGFDTQYF. The CDR3 DNA reads as TGCAGTGCTAGTACAGGGTTTGATACGCAGTATTTT.

In its sample, this clonotype was seen a few times. Within a library made for alpha chains, this beta chain is off target, and its count is uninformative. This sequence joins TRBV7-9 and TRBJ1-6, with D uncertain. The V end lost 4 bases, the J end lost 9 bases, and 7 bases lay between the germline ends. The CDR3 is made up of 12 amino acids. Germline loops: CDR1 SEHNR, CDR2 FQNEAQ (reference sequence). This CDR3 is CASSSPFSPLHF. DNA for the CDR3: TGTGCCAGCAGCTCCCCATTTTCACCCCTCCACTTT.

This clonotype rates as medium-sized. The library was prepared for alpha chains; this beta chain is a stray read, so its frequency means little. The genes are TRBV4-2 and TRBJ2-2; 7 bases match TRBD1. The CDR3 totals 16 residues. With V trimmed by 1 base and J by 7 bases, 9 bases remained unmatched. Germline lookup yields CDR1 LGHNA and CDR2 YNFKEQ. The CDR3 region has the DNA TGTGCCAGCAGCCAAGCACAGAGGGGGCGCGGCGGGGAGCTGTTTTTT. It specifies CASSQAQRGRGGELFF.

Remarks on this clonotype: Within a library made for alpha chains, this beta chain is off target, and its count is uninformative. The V call is TRBV6-1, the J call TRBJ1-3; no definite D call. This CDR3 is 13 amino acids long. Trimming stripped 6 bases from V and 2 bases from J, with 8 bases between. Germline V gene sequence: CDR1 MNHNS, CDR2 SASEGT. The CDR3 loop reads CASRATTGNTIYF. The CDR3 nucleotides are TGTGCCAGCAGGGCCACTACTGGAAACACCATATATTTT.

A remark on this clonotype: Found in a library prepared for alpha chains, this beta chain is an off-target read, and its abundance has little meaning. The chain recombines TRBV6-5 with TRBJ1-1; D is perhaps TRBD1 (5 bases). The CDR3 spans 14 residues. V lost 2 bases and J 1 base, leaving 8 bases between the germline ends. The germline CDR1 and CDR2 sequences are MNHEY and SVGAGI. This CDR3 is CASSYEGWNTEAFF. The CDR3, as DNA: TGTGCCAGCAGTTACGAGGGGTGGAACACTGAAGCTTTCTTT.

For this clonotype: In a library made to pick up alpha chains, this beta chain is a stray read with a size that means little. V and J are TRBV30 and TRBJ2-1; 8 bases are a match to TRBD2. This CDR3 region has 14 residues. Germline CDR1 is GTSNPN and CDR2 is SVGIG (reference sequence). J gave up 9 bases and V 3 bases, and 10 bases lay outside the gene matches. Here the CDR3 DNA reads TGTGCCTGGAGCGGGGATAGCGGGGCGGGTGAGCAGTTCTTC. It encodes CAWSGDSGAGEQFF. Full variable domain (missing parts from reference TRBV30 and TRBJ2-1): SQTIHQWPATLVQPVGSPLSLECTVEGTSNPNLYWYRQAAGRGLQLLFYSVGIGQISSEVPQNLSASRPQDRQFILSSKKLLLSDSGFYLCAWSGDSGAGEQFFGPGTRLTVL.

As for this clonotype: A library prepared for alpha chains yielded this beta chain as an off-target read; its size is of little meaning. This chain joins TRBV7-8 and TRBJ2-1; TRBD2 aligns across 15 bases. Germline loops: CDR1 SGHVS, CDR2 FQNEAQ. The CDR3 loop spans 15 amino acids. The V and J ends lost 4 bases and 6 bases, in that order; junction bases with no gene match: 1. CDR3 residues: CASSWTSGGANEQFF. The DNA for the CDR3 is TGTGCCAGCAGCTGGACTAGCGGGGGGGCCAATGAGCAGTTCTTC.

This clonotype appeared a few times. In a library made to pick up alpha chains, this beta chain is a stray read with a size that means little. This rearrangement joins TRBV4-2 to TRBJ2-7, with TRBD1 matching 9 bases. The CDR3 consists of 15 residues. Germline lookup yields CDR1 LGHNA and CDR2 YNFKEQ. V lost 1 base, J lost 7 bases, and 8 bases stayed unmatched. The CDR3 DNA reads as TGTGCCAGCAGCCAAGTTTCGACAGGGGGACGAGAGCAGTACTTC. It yields the protein CASSQVSTGGREQYF.

In this sample, this clonotype turned up a few times. This beta chain was picked up by a library intended for alpha chains and is off target, so its count carries little meaning. This sequence joins TRBV29-1 and TRBJ2-7; 8 positions match TRBD2. Germline V gene lookup returns CDR1 SQVTM and CDR2 ANQGSEA. Losses at the gene ends were 4 bases for V and 1 base for J; bases not matched to a gene: 18. The CDR3 extends over 18 amino acids. In DNA, the CDR3 is TGCAGCGTTGGGGCCCGGGAGGGGGACCGGTTGAAATCCTACGAGCAGTACTTC. This sequence encodes CSVGAREGDRLKSYEQYF.

Concerning this clonotype itself: A library prepared for alpha chains yielded this beta chain as an off-target read; its size is of little meaning. The genes are TRBV7-2 and TRBJ2-3; D is uncertain. V lost 5 bases and J lost 3, with 12 bases in between. The CDR3 has 14 residues. Looked up from germline, CDR1 is SGHTA and CDR2 is FQGNSA. DNA for the CDR3: TGTGCCAGCAGCACGGGCCTAGGGACAGATACGCAGTATTTT. Translating it yields CASSTGLGTDTQYF.